This T cell receptor (beta chain) was identified during a study of identical twins. Regarding the study as a whole: Abundant beta clonotypes from cord blood had fewer insertions, unlike memory repertoires, which showed none.

This clonotype was observed a few times. Its antigen remains unknown. Carrying unique molecular identifiers, the cDNA also gained a universal primer site through template switching. Each CDR3 protein gets one entry after TCRdb re-called the 5' RACE reads with MiXCR. The data contain about 570,000 distinct CDR3 sequences, approximately 10% of them seen just once; the ten biggest clones take up 2.5% to 3.5%. Trimming removed 0 bases at V and 1 base at J, with 13 bases between. Germline V lookup: CDR1 SGHDN, CDR2 FVKESK. This CDR3 has 16 amino acids. This same sample was also taken into another study, of yellow fever vaccine responses in identical twins.

Sequenced input: PBMCs. V is TRBV14 and J is TRBJ2-7; the D gene is possibly TRBD1 (6 bases). The receptor was isolated from a woman aged 18 to 35 in good health. The CDR3 region has the DNA TGTGCCAGCAGCCAAGATCCGGGACACCTTTCCTACGAGCAGTACTTC. This codes for CASSQDPGHLSYEQYF.